This passage covers 9 T cell receptor beta chains from one sample sequenced in a study of vaccination and CD4 T cells after COVID-19. Regarding treatment: approximately 11-day PBMC culture with coronavirus spike peptide pools or control peptides (ViraFEST assay). Researchers used the Oncomine TCR Beta short-read assay to sequence DNA from cultured CD4+ T cells. Each CDR3 protein gets one entry after TCRdb re-called the PCR reads with MiXCR. Among about 5,100 distinct CDR3 sequences, over 45% were seen once, and the ten largest hold about 60%. These receptors have no known antigen. The source material was CD4+ T cells from blood, cultured in vitro. Every receptor here comes from a human donor who had recovered from COVID-19.

This chain uses TRBV21-1 with TRBJ2-7; the table's TRBD1 call for D was not verified on the DNA. TRBV21-1 represents a pseudogene. There are 16 residues in the CDR3. The CDR3 DNA follows: TGCGCCAGCAGCCAGCAAATGGGGGGTGTAGGGAACGAGCAGTACTTC. Translation: CASSQQMGGVGNEQYF.

This clonotype came up once. This chain uses TRBV4-1 with TRBJ2-3; 12 positions agree with TRBD2. CDR1 is MGHRA, CDR2 YSYEKL, per germline. The V and J ends lost 4 bases and 4 bases, in that order; junction bases with no gene match: 9. There are 17 residues in the CDR3. CDR3 protein: CASSRSPSGGAADTQYF. The CDR3, as DNA: TGCGCCAGCAGCCGTTCGCCTAGCGGGGGGGCCGCAGATACGCAGTATTTT.

The chain recombines TRBV30 with TRBJ1-5; 9 bases are a match to TRBD1. The CDR3 is made up of 16 amino acids. Trimming removed 5 bases from V and 0 bases from J; junction bases left unmatched: 8. Germline V CDR1 and CDR2: GTSNPN, SVGIG (reference sequence). The CDR3 nucleotides read TGTGCCTGGGGGACAGGGACATTTTATAGCAATCAGCCCCAGCATTTT. Amino acids: CAWGTGTFYSNQPQHF.

The genes are TRBV5-6 and TRBJ2-2, with D possibly matching TRBD2 (6 bases). V was trimmed by 0 bases and J by 5 bases, leaving 14 bases between them. The CDR3 has 16 residues. Germline loops: CDR1 SGHDT, CDR2 YYEEEE. The CDR3, as DNA: TGTGCCAGCAGCTTGGGCCCGAACCGGGGGACCGGGGAGCTGTTTTTT. Its protein product is CASSLGPNRGTGELFF.

This clonotype was seen only a few times. This rearrangement joins TRBV24-1 to TRBJ2-1, with TRBD1 as a possible D gene (5 bases). V was shortened by 5 bases and J by 7 bases, with 11 bases between the two germline ends. CDR1 KGHDR and CDR2 SFDVKD come from the germline V gene. This CDR3 is built from 13 residues. The CDR3 sequence is CATSGFAGNEQFF. The DNA for the CDR3 is TGTGCCACCAGTGGATTTGCAGGGAATGAGCAGTTCTTC.

The rearrangement uses TRBV7-9 and TRBJ2-3; D gene unclear. V shed 5 bases and J shed 0 bases, with 15 bases lying between them. This CDR3 spans 16 amino acids. Germline V gives CDR1 SEHNR, CDR2 FQNEAQ (reference sequence). For the CDR3, the DNA is TGTGCCAGCAGCGAACTAAAAAGACGTAGCACAGATACGCAGTATTTT. Translation gives CASSELKRRSTDTQYF.

This clonotype was counted a few times. The CDR3: CASSGITGRNTIYF. CDR3 DNA: TGTGCCAGCAGTGGTATCACAGGTCGAAACACCATATATTTT. This chain links TRBV6-1 with TRBJ1-3; tentative D call: TRBD1 (5 bases). V lost 4 bases and J 5 bases, leaving 12 bases between the germline ends. The CDR3 is 14 residues long. Per the germline V gene, CDR1 is MNHNS and CDR2 is SASEGT.

This clonotype was detected only a few times. This CDR3 is CAGRQSYDNSPLHF. In nucleotides, the CDR3 is TGTGCCGGTAGACAGTCCTATGACAATTCACCCCTCCACTTT. This chain connects TRBV2 to TRBJ1-6; D is perhaps TRBD1 (5 bases). This CDR3 spans 14 amino acids. Germline CDR1 SNHLY, CDR2 FYNNEI. The V gene lost 11 bases and the J gene lost 7 bases, with 18 bases spanning the gap.

This clonotype was seen only once. A much larger clone lies one base from this, so it may be a read error. Given the absence of the conserved phenylalanine or tryptophan at the CDR3 end, a read error is likely. The chain joins TRBV11-3 to TRBJ2-1; tentative D call: TRBD1 (6 bases). Germline V gene lookup returns CDR1 SGHNT and CDR2 YENEEA. Trimming took 8 bases from V and 6 from J, leaving 17 bases between them. The length of the CDR3 is 14 residues. CDR3 nucleotides: TGTGCCAGCCGCCGGGACAATGGGGTCAATGAGCAGTTCTTA. This encodes CASRRDNGVNEQFL.